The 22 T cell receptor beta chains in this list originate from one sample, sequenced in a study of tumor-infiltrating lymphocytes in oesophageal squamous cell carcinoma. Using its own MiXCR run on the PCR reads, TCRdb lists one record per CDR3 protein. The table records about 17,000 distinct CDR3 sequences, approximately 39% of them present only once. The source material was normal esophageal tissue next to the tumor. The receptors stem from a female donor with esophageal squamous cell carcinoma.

The CDR3 is CASSPEVGGYNEQFF. DNA for the CDR3: TGTGCCAGCTCACCAGAGGTGGGGGGGTACAATGAGCAGTTCTTC. The chain combines TRBV18 with TRBJ2-1; 7 nucleotides line up with TRBD2. V lost 2 bases and J lost 4; bases outside the gene matches: 5. Per the germline V gene, CDR1 is KGHSH and CDR2 is LQKENI. This CDR3 has 15 amino acids.

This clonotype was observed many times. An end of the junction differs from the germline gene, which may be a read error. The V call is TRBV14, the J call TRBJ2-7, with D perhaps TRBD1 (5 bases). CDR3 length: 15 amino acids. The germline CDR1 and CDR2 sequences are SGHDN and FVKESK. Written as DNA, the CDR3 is TGTGCCAGCAGCCGACGTGGGAAGGGGAATTCACCCCTCCACTTC. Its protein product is CASSRRGKGNSPLHF.

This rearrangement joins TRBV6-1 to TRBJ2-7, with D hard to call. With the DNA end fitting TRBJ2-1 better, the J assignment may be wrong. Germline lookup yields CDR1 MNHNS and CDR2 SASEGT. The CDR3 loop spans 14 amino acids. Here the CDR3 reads CASSEKQVDNEQFF. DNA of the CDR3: TGTGCCAGCAGTGAAAAGCAGGTCGACAATGAGCAGTTCTTC.

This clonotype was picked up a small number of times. The CDR3 spells CASSAMGLAGGPSYEQYF. The CDR3 DNA sequence: TGTGCCAGCAGCGCCATGGGACTAGCGGGAGGACCCTCCTACGAGCAGTACTTC. The chain employs TRBV7-2 and TRBJ2-5; TRBD2 aligns across 15 bases. The closer fit of TRBJ2-7 to the DNA end suggests the J call may be wrong. The CDR3 has 18 amino acids. Germline V gene data show CDR1 as SGHTA and CDR2 as FQGNSA.

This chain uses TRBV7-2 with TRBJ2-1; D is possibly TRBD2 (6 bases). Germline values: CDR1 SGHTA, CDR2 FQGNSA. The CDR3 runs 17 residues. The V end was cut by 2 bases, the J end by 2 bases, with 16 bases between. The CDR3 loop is CASSLNFVTRAYNEQFF. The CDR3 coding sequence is TGTGCCAGCAGCTTAAATTTTGTGACTAGGGCCTACAATGAGCAGTTCTTC.

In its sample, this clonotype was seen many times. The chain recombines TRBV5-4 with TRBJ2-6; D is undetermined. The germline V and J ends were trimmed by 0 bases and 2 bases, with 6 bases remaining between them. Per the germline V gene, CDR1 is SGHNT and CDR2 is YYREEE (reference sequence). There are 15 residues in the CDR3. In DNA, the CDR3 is TGTGCCAGCAGCTTGGAACAAACTGGGGCCAACGTCCTGACTTTC. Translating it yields CASSLEQTGANVLTF. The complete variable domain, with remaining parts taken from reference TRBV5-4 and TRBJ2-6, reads ETGVTQSPTHLIKTRGQQVTLRCSSQSGHNTVSWYQQALGQGPQFIFQYYREEENGRGNFPPRFSGLQFPNYSSELNVNALELDDSALYLCASSLEQTGANVLTFGAGSRLTVL.

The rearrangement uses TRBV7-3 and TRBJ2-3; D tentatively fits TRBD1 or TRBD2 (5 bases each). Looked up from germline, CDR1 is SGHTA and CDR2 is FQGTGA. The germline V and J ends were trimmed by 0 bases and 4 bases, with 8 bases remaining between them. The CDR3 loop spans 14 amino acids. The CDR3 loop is CASSLTGTADTQYF. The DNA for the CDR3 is TGTGCCAGCAGCTTAACGGGGACCGCAGATACGCAGTATTTT.

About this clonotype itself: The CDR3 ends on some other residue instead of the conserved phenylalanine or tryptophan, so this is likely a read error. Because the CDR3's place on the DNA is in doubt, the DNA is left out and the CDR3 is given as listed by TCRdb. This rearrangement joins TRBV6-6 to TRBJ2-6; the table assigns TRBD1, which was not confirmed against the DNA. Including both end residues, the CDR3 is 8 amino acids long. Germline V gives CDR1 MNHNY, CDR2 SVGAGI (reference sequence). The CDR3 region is CASSYPGT.

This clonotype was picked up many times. CDR3 sequence reads: CSAPDLTSGSYEQYF. In DNA form, the CDR3 reads TGCAGTGCTCCTGACCTGACTAGCGGGAGCTACGAGCAGTACTTC. V and J are TRBV20-1 and TRBJ2-7, with TRBD2 matching over 12 bases. Germline CDR1 reads DFQATT; CDR2 reads SNEGSKA (reference sequence). Trimming at V came to 5 bases and at J to 3 bases, leaving 8 bases not matched to a gene. The CDR3 totals 15 residues.

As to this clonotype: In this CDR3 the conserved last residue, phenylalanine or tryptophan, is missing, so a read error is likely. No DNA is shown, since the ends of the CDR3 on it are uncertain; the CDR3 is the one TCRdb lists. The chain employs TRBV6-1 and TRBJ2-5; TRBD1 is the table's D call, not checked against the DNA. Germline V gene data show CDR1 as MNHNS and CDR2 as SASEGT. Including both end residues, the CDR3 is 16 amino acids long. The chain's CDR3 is CASSVGDRYYGYTFGS.

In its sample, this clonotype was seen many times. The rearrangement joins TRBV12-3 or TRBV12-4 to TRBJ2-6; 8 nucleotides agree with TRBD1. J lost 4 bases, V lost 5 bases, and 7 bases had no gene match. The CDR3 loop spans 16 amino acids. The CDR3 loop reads CASSPQGAGGANVLTF. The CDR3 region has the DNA TGTGCCAGCAGTCCCCAGGGGGCGGGGGGGGCCAACGTCCTGACTTTC.

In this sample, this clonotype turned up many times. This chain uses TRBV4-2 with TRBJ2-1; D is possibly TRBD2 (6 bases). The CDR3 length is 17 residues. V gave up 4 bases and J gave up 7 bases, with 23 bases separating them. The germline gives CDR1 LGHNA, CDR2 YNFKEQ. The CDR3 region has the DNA TGTGCCAGCAGCCTTTCGGGGCAAGCGGCCGGGGGTAATGAGCAGTTCTTC. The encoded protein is CASSLSGQAAGGNEQFF.

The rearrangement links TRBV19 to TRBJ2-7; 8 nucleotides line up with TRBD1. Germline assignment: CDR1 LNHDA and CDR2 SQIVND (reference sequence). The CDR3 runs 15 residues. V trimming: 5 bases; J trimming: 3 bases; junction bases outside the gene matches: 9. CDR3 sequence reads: CASSVLTGGGYEQYF. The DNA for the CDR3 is TGTGCCAGTAGTGTCTTAACAGGGGGAGGCTACGAGCAGTACTTC. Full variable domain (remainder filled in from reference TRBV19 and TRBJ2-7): DGGITQSPKYLFRKEGQNVTLSCEQNLNHDAMYWYRQDPGQGLRLIYYSQIVNDFQKGDIAEGYSVSREKKESFPLTVTSAQKNPTAFYLCASSVLTGGGYEQYFGPGTRLTVT.

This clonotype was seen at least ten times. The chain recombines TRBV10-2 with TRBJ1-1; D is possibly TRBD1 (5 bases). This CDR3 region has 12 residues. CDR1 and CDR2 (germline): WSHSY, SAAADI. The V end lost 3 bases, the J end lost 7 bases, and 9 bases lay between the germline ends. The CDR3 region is CASSEPGGEAFF. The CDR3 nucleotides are TGCGCCAGCAGTGAACCCGGGGGTGAAGCTTTCTTT.

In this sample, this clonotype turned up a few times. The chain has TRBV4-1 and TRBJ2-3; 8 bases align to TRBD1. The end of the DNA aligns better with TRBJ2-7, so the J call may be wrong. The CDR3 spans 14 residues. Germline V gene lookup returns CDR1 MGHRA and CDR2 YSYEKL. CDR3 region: CASSHQGTGREQYF. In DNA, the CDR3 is TGCGCCAGCAGTCATCAGGGGACAGGAAGGGAGCAGTACTTC.

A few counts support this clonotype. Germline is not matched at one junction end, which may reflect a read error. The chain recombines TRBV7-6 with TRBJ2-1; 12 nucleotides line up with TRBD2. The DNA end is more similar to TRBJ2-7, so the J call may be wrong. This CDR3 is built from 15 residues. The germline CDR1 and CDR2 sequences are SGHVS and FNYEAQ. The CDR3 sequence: CASSPTSGGYNEQYF. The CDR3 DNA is TGTGCTAGCAGCCCGACTAGCGGGGGTTACAATGAGCAGTACTTC.

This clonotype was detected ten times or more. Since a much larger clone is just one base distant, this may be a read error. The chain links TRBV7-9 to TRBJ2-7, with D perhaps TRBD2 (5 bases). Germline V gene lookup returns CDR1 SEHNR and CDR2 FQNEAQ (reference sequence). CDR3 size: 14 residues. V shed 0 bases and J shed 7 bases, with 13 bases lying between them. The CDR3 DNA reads TGTGCCAGCAGCTTAGCGGGAGCCGGCAATGAGCAGTACTTC. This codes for CASSLAGAGNEQYF. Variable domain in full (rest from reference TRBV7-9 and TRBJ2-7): DTGVSQNPRHKITKRGQNVTFRCDPISEHNRLYWYRQTLGQGPEFLTYFQNEAQLEKSRLLSDRFSAERPKGSFSTLEIQRTEQGDSAMYLCASSLAGAGNEQYFGPGTRLTVT.

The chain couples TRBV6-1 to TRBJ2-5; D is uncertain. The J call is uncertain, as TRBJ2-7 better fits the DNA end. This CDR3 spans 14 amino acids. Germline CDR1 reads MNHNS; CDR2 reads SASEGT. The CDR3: CASSEALHLYEQYF. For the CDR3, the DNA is TGTGCCAGCAGTGAAGCGCTTCATCTCTACGAGCAGTACTTC.

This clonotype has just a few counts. The chain's CDR3 is CASSQGGTQYF. CDR3 sequence (DNA): TGTGCCAGCAGTCAGGGAGGTACGCAGTATTTT. The chain couples TRBV6-4 to TRBJ2-3; D is perhaps TRBD2 (6 bases). V was trimmed by 5 bases and J by 8 bases, leaving 8 bases between them. Germline V gene data show CDR1 as MRHNA and CDR2 as SNTAGT. This CDR3 comprises 11 residues.

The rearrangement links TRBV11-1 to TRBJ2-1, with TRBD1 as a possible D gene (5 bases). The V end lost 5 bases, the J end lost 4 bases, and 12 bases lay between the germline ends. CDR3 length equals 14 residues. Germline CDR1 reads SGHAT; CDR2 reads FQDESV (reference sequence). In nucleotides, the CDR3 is TGTGCCAGCAGCCAGGGCATGTCATACAATGAGCAGTTCTTC. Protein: CASSQGMSYNEQFF.

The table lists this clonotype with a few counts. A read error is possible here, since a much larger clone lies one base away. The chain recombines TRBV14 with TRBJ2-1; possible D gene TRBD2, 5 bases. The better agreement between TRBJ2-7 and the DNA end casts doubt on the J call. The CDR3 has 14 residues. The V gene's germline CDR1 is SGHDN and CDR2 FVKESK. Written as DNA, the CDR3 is TGTGCCAGCAGGCCCGCCCTTTCGGGGTACGGGCAGTACTTC. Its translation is CASRPALSGYGQYF.

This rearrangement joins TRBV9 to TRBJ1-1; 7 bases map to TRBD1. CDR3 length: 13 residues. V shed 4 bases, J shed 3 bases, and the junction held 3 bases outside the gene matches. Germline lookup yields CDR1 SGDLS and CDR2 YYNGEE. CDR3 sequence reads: CASSSGQDTEAFF. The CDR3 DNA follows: TGTGCCAGCAGCTCAGGACAGGACACTGAAGCTTTCTTT.